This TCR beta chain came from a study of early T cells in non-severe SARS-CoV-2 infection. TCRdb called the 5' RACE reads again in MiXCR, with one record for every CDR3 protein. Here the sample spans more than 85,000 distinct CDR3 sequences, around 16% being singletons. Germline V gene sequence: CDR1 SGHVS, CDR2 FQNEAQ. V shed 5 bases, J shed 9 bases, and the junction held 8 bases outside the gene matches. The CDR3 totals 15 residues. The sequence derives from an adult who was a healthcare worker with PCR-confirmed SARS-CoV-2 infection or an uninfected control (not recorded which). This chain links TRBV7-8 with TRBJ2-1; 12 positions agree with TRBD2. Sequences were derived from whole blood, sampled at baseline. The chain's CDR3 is CASSMTSGSSSEQFF. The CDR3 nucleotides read TGTGCCAGCAGCATGACTAGCGGGAGCAGTAGTGAGCAGTTCTTC.